The sequence of this T cell receptor beta chain was determined in a study of graft-versus-host responses after intestinal transplantation (dated by TCRdb to about 2021). Looking at the study overall: The transplants that recipients got were multivisceral, liver-intestinal, or isolated intestinal. A cohort of about 25 intestinal transplant recipients, including one retransplant, was enrolled, and a few patients lacking pretransplant specimens were excluded. Every recipient was given anti-thymocyte globulin induction, then maintenance tacrolimus and steroids for approximately 3 years. Samples from a few later patients were sequenced in-house on an Illumina MiSeq with MiXCR processing rather than by the commercial service. Graft-versus-host and host-versus-graft alloreactive T cell clones were tracked in the graft, circulation and bone marrow after intestinal transplantation using bulk TCR-beta CDR3 sequencing. A peak of at least 4% donor T cells among recipient peripheral blood mononuclear cells was the definition used for donor T cell macrochimerism. Alloreactive clones were identified by sequencing pre-transplant mixed lymphocyte reaction products and comparing these products with unstimulated pre-transplant donor and recipient T cells. What the authors observed across the whole study: GvH clones were detected in recipient bone marrow, and some appeared earlier in ileal mucosa or blood, consistent with an intestinal mucosal origin. Peak levels of circulating GvH clones were associated with declines in HvG clones early after transplant. In patients with donor T cell macrochimerism, the allografts had high GvH to HvG T cell clonal ratios. The relatively low number and heterogeneity of intestinal transplant patients limited the conclusions.

The CDR3 spans 15 residues, from the cysteine through the phenylalanine. The read is trimmed to its CDR3 DNA, 45 bases read in frame from base 1. For CDR1 and CDR2, the germline V gene lists SGDLS and YYNGEE. After removal of 0 bases from V and 2 bases from J, the junction retains 1 base not matched to a gene. Turning to this clone: Its binding antigen is unknown. Qualities for individual bases were not recorded, and no much larger clone is one base off.

The receptor library was made with the immunoSEQ multiplex PCR assay. High-throughput TCR-beta CDR3 sequencing of genomic DNA from most patients was performed by Adaptive Biotechnologies. As for the original processing: TCR sequencing data were retrieved from Adaptive's ImmunoSEQ software for around 20 patients, whereas three other patients were processed with MiXCR and VDJtools. CDR3 nucleotide sequences shared between donor and recipient were removed because the origin of such sequences could not be assigned. To be classed as alloreactive, a clone needed at least 2-fold expansion over unstimulated cells and a minimum CFSE-low frequency of 0.002% (template counts) or 0.001% (read counts). Mappable clones were those detected in sequenced pre-transplant spleen, lymph node, or MLR CFSE-low populations of the donor or recipient. The cumulative frequency of alloreactive clones was calculated as a percentage of all sequences, weighted by copy number. TCRdb provides this immuneACCESS table in a form limited to in-frame rearrangements. Some clones are lacking; in checked studies, under half of them reflect an unresolved V gene, and why the rest are absent is not known. Clone size and V and J calls were adopted from that table, with D and trimming inferred from the DNA. Across this sample there are fewer than 30,000 clones, with 70% to 90% seen only once. The biggest ten clones account for 11% of the sample.

Blood samples were collected up to 4 times in the first month after transplant and then at least monthly when available. The sequence links TRBV9 to TRBJ2-1, and 8 junctional nucleotides match TRBD2. Sequenced here: PBMCs, sampled around 62 weeks after intestinal transplantation. This clonotype was obtained from a human patient who received an intestinal transplant, so some T cells may come from the graft donor. For the CDR3, the sequence is CASSVAREAYNEQFF. In nucleotide form, the sequence is TGTGCCAGCAGCGTAGCGCGGGAGGCCTACAATGAGCAGTTCTTC.